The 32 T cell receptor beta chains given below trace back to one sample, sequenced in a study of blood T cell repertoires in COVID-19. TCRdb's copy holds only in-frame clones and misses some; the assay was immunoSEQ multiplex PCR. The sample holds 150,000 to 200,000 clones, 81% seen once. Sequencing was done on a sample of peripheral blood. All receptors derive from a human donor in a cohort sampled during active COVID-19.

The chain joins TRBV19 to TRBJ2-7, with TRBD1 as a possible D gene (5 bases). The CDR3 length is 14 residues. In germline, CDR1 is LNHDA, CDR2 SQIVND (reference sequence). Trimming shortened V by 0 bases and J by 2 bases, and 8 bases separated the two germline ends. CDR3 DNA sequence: TGTGCCAGTAGTATAGATTACAGGACCTACGAGCAGTACTTC. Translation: CASSIDYRTYEQYF.

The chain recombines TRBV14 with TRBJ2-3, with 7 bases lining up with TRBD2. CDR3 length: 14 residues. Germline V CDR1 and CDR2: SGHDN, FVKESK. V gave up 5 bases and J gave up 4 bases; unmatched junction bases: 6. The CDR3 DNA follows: TGTGCCAGCAGCGAAAGGCTAGCGGCAGATACGCAGTATTTT. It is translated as CASSERLAADTQYF.

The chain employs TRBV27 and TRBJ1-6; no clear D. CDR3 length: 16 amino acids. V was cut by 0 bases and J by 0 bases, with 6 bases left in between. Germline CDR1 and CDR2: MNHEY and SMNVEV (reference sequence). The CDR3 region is CASSLSRSSYNSPLHF. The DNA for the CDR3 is TGTGCCAGCAGTTTATCCCGGAGCTCCTATAATTCACCCCTCCACTTT.

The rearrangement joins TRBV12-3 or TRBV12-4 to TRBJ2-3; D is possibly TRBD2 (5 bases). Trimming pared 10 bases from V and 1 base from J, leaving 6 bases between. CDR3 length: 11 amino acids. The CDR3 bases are TGTGCCAACGGGGGCACAGATACGCAGTATTTT. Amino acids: CANGGTDTQYF.

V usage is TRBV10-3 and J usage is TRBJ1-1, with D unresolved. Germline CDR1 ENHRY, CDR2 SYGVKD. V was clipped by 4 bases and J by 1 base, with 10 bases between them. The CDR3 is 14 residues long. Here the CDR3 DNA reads TGTGCCATCAGTGGCACAGACACGAACACTGAAGCTTTCTTT. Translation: CAISGTDTNTEAFF.

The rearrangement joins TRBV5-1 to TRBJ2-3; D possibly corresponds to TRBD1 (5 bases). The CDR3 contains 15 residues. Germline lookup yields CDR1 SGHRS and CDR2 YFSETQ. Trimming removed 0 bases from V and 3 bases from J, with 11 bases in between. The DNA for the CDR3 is TGCGCCAGCAGCTTGGGCCAGGGTAATACAGATACGCAGTATTTT. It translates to CASSLGQGNTDTQYF.

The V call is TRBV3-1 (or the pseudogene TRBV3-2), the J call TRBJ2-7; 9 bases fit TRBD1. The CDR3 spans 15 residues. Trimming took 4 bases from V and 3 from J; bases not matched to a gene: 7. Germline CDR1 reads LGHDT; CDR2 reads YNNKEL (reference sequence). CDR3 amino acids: CASSLQGTGYYEQYF. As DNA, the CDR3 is TGTGCCAGCAGCCTCCAAGGGACAGGGTACTACGAGCAGTACTTC.

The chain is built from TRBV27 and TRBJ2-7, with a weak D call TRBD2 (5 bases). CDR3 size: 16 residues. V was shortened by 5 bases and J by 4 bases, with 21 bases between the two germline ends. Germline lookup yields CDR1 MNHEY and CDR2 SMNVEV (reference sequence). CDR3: CASSKILGEWKYEQYF. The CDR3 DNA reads TGTGCCAGCAGTAAGATACTAGGCGAGTGGAAGTACGAGCAGTACTTC.

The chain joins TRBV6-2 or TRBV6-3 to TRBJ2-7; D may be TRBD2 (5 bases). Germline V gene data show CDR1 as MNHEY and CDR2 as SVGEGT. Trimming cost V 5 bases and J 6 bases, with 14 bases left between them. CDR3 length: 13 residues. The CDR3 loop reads CASSNPSGAEQYF. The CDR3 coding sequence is TGTGCCAGCAGTAACCCGAGCGGCGCCGAGCAGTACTTC.

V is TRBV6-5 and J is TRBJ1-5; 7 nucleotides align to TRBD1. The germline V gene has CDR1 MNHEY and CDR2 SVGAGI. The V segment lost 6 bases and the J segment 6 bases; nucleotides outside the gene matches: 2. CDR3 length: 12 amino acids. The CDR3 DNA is TGTGCCAGCAGGACAGGGAGTCAGCCCCAGCATTTT. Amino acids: CASRTGSQPQHF.

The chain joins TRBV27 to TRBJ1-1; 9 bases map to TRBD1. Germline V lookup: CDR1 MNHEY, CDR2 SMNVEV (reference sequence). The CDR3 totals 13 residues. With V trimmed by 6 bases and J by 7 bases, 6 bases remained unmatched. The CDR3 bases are TGTGCCAGCAGCTACGGGACAGGGAGTGAAGCTTTCTTT. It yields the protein CASSYGTGSEAFF.

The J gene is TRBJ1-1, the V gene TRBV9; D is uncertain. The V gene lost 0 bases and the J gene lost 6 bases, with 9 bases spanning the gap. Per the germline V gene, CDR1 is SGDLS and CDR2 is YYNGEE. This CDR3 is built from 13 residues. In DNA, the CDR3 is TGTGCCAGCAGCGTAGGTTCCCAGGCTGAAGCTTTCTTT. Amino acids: CASSVGSQAEAFF.

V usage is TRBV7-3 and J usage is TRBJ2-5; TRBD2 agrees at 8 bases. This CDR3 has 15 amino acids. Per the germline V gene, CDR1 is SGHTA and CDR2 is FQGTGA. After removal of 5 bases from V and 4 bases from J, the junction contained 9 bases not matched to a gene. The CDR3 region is CASSATGTSGETQYF. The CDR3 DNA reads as TGTGCCAGCAGCGCGACCGGGACTAGTGGAGAGACCCAGTACTTC. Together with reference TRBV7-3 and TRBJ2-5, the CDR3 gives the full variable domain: GAGVSQTPSNKVTEKGKYVELRCDPISGHTALYWYRQSLGQGPEFLIYFQGTGAADDSGLPNDRFFAVRPEGSVSTLKIQRTERGDSAVYLCASSATGTSGETQYFGPGTRLLVL.

Written as DNA, the CDR3 is TGTGCCAGCAGCCCTAGGGGACAGACTAACTATGGCTACACCTTC. Translating gives CASSPRGQTNYGYTF. The genes are TRBV7-9 and TRBJ1-2, with TRBD1 matching over 7 bases. The CDR3 spans 15 residues. Germline-derived CDR1 and CDR2 are SEHNR and FQNEAQ (reference sequence). The ends lost 5 bases at V and 0 bases at J; junction bases unmatched: 6.

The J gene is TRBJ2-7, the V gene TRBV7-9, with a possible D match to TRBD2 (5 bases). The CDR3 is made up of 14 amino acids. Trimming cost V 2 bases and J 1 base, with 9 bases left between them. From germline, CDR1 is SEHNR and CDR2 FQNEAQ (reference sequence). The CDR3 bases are TGTGCCAGCAGCTTAACTGCGGGTTCCTACGAGCAGTACTTC. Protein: CASSLTAGSYEQYF.

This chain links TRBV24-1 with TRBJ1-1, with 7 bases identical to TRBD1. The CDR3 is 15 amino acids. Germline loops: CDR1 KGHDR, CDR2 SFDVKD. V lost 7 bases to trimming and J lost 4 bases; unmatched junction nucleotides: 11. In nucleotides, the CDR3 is TGTGCCACCAGAGACGGGACAGTTTTTTCCACTGAAGCTTTCTTT. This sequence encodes CATRDGTVFSTEAFF.

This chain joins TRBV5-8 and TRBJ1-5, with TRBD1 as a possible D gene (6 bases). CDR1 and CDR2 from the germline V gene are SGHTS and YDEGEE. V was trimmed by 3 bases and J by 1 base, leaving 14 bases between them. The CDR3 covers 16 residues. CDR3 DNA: TGTGCCAGCAGCTCTCGGACAGTCCTAAGCAATCAGCCCCAGCATTTT. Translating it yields CASSSRTVLSNQPQHF. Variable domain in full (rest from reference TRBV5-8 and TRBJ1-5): EAGVTQSPTHLIKTRGQQATLRCSPISGHTSVYWYQQALGLGLQFLLWYDEGEERNRGNFPPRFSGRQFPNYSSELNVNALELEDSALYLCASSSRTVLSNQPQHFGDGTRLSIL.

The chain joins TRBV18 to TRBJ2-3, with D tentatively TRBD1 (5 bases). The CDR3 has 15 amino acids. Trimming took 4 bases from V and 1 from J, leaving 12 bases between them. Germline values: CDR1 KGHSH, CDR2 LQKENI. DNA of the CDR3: TGTGCCAGCTCACGGACAAGTCAAGGCACAGATACGCAGTATTTT. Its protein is CASSRTSQGTDTQYF.

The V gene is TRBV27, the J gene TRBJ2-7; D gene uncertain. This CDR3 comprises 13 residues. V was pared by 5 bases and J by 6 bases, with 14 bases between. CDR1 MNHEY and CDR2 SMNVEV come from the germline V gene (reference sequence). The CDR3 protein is CASSEVLRREQYF. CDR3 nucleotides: TGTGCCAGCAGTGAGGTTCTCCGTCGCGAGCAGTACTTC.

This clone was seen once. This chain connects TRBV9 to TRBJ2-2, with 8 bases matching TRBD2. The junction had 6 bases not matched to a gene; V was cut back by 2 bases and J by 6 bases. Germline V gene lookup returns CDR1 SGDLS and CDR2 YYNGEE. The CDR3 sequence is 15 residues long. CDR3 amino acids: CASSVYGGASGELFF. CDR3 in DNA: TGTGCCAGCAGCGTTTACGGGGGGGCTTCCGGGGAGCTGTTTTTT. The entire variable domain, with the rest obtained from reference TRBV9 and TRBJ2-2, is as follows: DSGVTQTPKHLITATGQRVTLRCSPRSGDLSVYWYQQSLDQGLQFLIQYYNGEERAKGNILERFSAQQFPDLHSELNLSSLELGDSALYFCASSVYGGASGELFFGEGSRLTVL.

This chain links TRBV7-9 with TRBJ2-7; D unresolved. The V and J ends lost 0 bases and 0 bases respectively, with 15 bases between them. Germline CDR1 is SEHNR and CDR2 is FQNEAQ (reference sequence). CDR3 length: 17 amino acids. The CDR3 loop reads CASSLARLVTNSYEQYF. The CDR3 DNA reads TGTGCCAGCAGCTTAGCGCGGCTGGTTACCAACTCCTACGAGCAGTACTTC.

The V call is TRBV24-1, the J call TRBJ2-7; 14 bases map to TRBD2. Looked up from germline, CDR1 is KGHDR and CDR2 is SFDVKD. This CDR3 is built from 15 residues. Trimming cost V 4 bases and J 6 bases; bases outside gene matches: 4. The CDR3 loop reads CATSEGTSGSREQYF. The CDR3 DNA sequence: TGTGCCACCAGTGAGGGGACTAGCGGGAGTCGCGAGCAGTACTTC.

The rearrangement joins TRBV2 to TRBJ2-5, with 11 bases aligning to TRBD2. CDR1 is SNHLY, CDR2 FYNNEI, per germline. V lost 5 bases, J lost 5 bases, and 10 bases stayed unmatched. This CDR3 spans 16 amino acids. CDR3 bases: TGTGCCAGCAGTCCCTTAGCGGGGGGGCCCCGCGAGACCCAGTACTTC. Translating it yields CASSPLAGGPRETQYF. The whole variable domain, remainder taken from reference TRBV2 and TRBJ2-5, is EPEVTQTPSHQVTQMGQEVILRCVPISNHLYFYWYRQILGQKVEFLVSFYNNEISEKSEIFDDQFSVERPDGSNFTLKIRSTKLEDSAMYFCASSPLAGGPRETQYFGPGTRLLVL.

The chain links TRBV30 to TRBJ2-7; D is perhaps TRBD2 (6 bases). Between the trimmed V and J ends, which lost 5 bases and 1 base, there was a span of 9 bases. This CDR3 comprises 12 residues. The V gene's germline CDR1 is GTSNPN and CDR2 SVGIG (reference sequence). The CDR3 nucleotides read TGTGCCTGGGGGGAGGCATCCTACGAGCAGTACTTC. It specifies CAWGEASYEQYF.

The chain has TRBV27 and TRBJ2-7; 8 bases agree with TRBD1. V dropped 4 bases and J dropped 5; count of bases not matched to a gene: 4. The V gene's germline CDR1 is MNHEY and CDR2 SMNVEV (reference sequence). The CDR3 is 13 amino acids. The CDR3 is CASSYPGQDEQYF. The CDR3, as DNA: TGTGCCAGCAGTTACCCGGGACAGGACGAGCAGTACTTC.

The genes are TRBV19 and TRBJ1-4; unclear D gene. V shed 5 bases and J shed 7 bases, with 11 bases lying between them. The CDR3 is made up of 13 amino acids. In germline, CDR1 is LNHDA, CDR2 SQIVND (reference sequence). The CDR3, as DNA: TGTGCCAGTAGTGAGGAGTGGAGTGAAAAACTGTTTTTT. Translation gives CASSEEWSEKLFF.

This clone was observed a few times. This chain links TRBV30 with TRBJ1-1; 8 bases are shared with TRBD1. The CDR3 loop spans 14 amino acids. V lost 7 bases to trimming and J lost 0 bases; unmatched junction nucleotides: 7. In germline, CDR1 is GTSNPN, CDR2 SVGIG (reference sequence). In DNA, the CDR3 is TGTGCCTTGAGACAGGGGTACTTGAACACTGAAGCTTTCTTT. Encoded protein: CALRQGYLNTEAFF.

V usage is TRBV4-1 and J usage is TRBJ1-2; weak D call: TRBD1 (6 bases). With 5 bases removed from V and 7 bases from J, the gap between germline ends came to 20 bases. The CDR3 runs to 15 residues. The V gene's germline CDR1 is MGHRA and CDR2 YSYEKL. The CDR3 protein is CASSSGTFQVRGYTF. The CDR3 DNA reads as TGCGCCAGCAGCTCTGGGACATTCCAGGTCCGTGGCTACACCTTC.

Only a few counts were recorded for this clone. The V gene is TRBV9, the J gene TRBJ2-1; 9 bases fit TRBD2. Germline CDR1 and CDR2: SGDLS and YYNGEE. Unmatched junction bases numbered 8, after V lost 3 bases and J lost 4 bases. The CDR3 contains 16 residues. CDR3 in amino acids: CASSEGGSGRYNEQFF. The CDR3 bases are TGTGCCAGCAGCGAGGGGGGCAGCGGGAGGTACAATGAGCAGTTCTTC.

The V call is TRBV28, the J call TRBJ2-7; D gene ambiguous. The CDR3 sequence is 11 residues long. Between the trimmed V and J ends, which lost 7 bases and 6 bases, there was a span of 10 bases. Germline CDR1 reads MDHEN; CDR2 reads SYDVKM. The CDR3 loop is CASMGRVEQYF. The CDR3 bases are TGTGCCAGCATGGGCAGAGTCGAGCAGTACTTC.

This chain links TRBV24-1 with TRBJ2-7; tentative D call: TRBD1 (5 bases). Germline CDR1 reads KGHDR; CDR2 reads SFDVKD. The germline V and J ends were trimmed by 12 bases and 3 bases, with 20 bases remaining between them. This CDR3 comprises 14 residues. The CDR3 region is CASLQTARHYEQYF. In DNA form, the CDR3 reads TGTGCCTCTCTTCAGACAGCTCGCCACTACGAGCAGTACTTC.

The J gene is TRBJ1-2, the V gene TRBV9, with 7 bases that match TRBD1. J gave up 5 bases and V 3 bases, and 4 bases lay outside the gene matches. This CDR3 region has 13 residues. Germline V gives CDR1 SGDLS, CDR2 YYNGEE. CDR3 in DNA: TGTGCCAGCAGCGCTGGGACAGTGTATGGCTACACCTTC. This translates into CASSAGTVYGYTF. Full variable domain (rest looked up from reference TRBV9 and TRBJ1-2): DSGVTQTPKHLITATGQRVTLRCSPRSGDLSVYWYQQSLDQGLQFLIQYYNGEERAKGNILERFSAQQFPDLHSELNLSSLELGDSALYFCASSAGTVYGYTFGSGTRLTVV.